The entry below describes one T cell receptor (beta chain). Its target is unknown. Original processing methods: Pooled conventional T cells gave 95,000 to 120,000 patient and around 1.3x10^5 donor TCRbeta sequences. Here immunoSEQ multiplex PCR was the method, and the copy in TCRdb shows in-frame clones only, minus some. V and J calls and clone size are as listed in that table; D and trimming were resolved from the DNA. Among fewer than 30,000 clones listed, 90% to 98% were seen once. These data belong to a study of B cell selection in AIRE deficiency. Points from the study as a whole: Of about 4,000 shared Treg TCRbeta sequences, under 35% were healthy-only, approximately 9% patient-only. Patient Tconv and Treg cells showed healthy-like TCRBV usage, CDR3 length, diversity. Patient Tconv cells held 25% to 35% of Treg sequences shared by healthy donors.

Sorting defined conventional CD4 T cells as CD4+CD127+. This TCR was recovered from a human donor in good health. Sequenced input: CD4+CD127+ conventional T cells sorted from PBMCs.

The CDR3 DNA reads TGTGCCAGCAGCTTATTCGGGACTAGGGCCTACGAGCAGTACTTC. Protein: CASSLFGTRAYEQYF. The genes are TRBV11-2 and TRBJ2-7; TRBD2 aligns across 8 bases. J was trimmed by 2 bases and V by 2 bases; bases with no gene match: 5. The germline V gene encodes CDR1 SGHAT and CDR2 FQNNGV. The CDR3 is 15 residues long.